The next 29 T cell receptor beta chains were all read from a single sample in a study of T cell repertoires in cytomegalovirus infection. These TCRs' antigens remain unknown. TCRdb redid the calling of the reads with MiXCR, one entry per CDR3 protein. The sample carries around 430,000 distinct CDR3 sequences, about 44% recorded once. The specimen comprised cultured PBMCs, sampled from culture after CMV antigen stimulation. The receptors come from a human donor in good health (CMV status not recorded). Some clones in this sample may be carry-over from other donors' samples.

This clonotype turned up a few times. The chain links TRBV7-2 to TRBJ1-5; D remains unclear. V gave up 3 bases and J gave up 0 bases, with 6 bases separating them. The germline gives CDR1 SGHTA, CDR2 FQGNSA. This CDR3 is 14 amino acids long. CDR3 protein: CASSFVGSNQPQHF. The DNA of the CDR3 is TGTGCCAGCAGCTTTGTAGGTAGCAATCAGCCCCAGCATTTT.

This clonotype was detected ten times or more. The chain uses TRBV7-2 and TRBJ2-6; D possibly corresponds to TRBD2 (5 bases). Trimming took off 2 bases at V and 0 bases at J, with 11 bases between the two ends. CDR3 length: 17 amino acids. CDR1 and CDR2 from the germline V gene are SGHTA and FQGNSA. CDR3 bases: TGTGCCAGCAGCTTACTTGCGGGTTCCTCTGGGGCCAACGTCCTGACTTTC. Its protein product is CASSLLAGSSGANVLTF.

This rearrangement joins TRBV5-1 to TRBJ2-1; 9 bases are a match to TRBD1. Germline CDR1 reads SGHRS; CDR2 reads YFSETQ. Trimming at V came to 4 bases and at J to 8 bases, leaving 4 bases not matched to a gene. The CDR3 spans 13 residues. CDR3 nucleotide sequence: TGCGCCAGCAGCGGGACAGGGTGGGATGAGCAGTTCTTC. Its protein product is CASSGTGWDEQFF.

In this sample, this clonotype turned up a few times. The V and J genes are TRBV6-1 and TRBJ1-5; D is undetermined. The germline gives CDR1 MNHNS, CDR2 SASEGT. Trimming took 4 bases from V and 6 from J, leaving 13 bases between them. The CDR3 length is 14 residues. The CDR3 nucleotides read TGTGCCAGCAGTGGTAACGGGTTCTTTCAGCCCCAGCATTTT. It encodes CASSGNGFFQPQHF.

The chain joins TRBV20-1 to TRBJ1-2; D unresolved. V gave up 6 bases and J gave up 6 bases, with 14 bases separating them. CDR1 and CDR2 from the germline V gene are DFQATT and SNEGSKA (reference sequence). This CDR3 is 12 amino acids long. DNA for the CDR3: TGCAGTGCGGTGGGGTCCGGGAATGGCTACACCTTC. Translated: CSAVGSGNGYTF.

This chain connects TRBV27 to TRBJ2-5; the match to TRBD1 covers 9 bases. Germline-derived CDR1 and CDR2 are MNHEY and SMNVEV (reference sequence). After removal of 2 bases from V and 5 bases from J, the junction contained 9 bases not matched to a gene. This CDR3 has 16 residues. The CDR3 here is CASSLLPGQGIETQYF. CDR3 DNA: TGTGCCAGCAGTTTACTTCCGGGACAGGGTATTGAGACCCAGTACTTC.

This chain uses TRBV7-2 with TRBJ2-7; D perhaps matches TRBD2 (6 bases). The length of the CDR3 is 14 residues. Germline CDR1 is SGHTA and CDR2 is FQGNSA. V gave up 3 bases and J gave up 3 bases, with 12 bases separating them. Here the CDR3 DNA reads TGTGCCAGCAGCTTCAGGAACGGGGGCTACGAGCAGTACTTC. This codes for CASSFRNGGYEQYF.

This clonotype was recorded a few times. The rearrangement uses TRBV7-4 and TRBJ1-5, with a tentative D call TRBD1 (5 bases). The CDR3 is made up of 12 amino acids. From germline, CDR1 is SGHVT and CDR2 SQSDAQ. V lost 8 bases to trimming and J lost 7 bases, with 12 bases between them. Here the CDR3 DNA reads TGTGCCAGCTCTTACGGGGGGCAGCCCCAGCATTTT. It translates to CASSYGGQPQHF. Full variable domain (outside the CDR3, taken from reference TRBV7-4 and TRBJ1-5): GAGVSQSPRYKVAKRGRDVALRCDSISGHVTLYWYRQTLGQGSEVLTYSQSDAQRDKSGRPSGRFSAERPERSVSTLKIQRTEQGDSAVYLCASSYGGQPQHFGDGTRLSIL.

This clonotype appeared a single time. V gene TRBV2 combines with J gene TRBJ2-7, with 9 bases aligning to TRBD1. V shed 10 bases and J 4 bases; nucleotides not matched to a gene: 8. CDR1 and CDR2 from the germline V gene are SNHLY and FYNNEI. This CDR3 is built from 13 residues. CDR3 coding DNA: TGTGCCACCTCGGACAGGGGTGGATACGAGCAGTACTTC. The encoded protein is CATSDRGGYEQYF.

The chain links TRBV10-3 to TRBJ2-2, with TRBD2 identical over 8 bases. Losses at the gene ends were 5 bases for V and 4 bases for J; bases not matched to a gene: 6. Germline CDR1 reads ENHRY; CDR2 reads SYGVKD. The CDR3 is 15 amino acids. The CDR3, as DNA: TGTGCCATCAGTCCGGGACTAGGGGCCACCGGGGAGCTGTTTTTT. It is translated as CAISPGLGATGELFF.

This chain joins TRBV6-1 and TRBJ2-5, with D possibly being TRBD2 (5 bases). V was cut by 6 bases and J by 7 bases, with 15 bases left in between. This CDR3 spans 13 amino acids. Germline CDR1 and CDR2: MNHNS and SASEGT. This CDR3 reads CASSPGRAGTQYF. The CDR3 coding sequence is TGTGCCAGCAGCCCCGGTAGGGCGGGGACCCAGTACTTC.

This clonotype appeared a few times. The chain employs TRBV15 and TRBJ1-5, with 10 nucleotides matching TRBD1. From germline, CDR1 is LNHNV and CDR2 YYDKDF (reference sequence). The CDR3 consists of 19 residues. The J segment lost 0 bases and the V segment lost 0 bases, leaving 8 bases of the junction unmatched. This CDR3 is CATSREAGQGIYSNQPQHF. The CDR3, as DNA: TGTGCCACCAGCAGAGAAGCGGGACAGGGGATCTATAGCAATCAGCCCCAGCATTTT.

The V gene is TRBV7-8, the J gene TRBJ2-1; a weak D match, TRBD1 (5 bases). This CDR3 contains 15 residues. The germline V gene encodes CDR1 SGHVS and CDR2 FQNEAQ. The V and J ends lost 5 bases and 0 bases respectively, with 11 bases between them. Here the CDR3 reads CASSRWTPSYNEQFF. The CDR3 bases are TGTGCCAGCAGCCGATGGACACCCTCCTACAATGAGCAGTTCTTC.

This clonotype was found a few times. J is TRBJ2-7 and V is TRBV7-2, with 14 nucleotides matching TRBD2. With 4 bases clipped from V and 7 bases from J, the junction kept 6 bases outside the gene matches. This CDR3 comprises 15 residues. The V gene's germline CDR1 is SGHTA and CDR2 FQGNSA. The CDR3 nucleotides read TGTGCCAGCAGCTCGCGGACTAGCGGGAGGATGGAGCAGTACTTC. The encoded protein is CASSSRTSGRMEQYF. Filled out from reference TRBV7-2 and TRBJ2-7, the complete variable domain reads GAGVSQSPSNKVTEKGKDVELRCDPISGHTALYWYRQSLGQGLEFLIYFQGNSAPDKSGLPSDRFSAERTGGSVSTLTIQRTQQEDSAVYLCASSSRTSGRMEQYFGPGTRLTVT.

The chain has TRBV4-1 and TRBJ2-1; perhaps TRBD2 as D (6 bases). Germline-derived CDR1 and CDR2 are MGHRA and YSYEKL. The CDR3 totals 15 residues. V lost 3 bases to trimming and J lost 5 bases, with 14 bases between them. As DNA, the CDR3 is TGCGCCAGCAGCCAGGGGACTCTAGACCACAATGAGCAGTTCTTC. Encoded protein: CASSQGTLDHNEQFF.

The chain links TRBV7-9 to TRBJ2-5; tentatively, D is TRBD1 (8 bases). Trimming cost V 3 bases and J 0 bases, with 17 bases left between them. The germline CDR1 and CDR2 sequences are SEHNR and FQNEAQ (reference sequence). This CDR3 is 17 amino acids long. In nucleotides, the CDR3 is TGTGCCAGCAGCTTCGGGGGGACAGGCGTTGACCAAGAGACCCAGTACTTC. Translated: CASSFGGTGVDQETQYF.

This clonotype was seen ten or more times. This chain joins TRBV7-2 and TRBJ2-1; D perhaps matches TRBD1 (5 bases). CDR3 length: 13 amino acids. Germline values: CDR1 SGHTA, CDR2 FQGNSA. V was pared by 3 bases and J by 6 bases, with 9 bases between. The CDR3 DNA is TGTGCCAGCAGCTTCCTAGGGGTCAATGAGCAGTTCTTC. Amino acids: CASSFLGVNEQFF.

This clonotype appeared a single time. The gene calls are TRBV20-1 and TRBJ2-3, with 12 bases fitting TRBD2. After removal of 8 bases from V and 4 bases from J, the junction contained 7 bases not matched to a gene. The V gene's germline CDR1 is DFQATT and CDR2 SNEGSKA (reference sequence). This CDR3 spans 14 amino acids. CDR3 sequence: CSPASGGAADTQYF. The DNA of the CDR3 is TGCAGTCCCGCTAGCGGGGGGGCAGCAGATACGCAGTATTTT.

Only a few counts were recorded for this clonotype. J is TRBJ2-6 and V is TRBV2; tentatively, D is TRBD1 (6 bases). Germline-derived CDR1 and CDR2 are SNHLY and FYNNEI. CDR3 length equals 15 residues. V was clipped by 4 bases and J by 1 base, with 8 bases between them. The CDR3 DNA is TGTGCCAGCAGTGTCACAGGGTCTGGGGCCAACGTCCTGACTTTC. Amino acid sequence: CASSVTGSGANVLTF.

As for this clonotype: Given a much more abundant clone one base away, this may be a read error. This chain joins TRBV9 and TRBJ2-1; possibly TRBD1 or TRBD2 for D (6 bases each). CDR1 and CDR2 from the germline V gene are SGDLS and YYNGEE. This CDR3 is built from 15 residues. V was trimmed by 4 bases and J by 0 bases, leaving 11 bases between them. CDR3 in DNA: TGTGCCAGCAGCTCAGGAGGGGGCTCCTACAATGAGCAGTTCTTC. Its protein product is CASSSGGGSYNEQFF.

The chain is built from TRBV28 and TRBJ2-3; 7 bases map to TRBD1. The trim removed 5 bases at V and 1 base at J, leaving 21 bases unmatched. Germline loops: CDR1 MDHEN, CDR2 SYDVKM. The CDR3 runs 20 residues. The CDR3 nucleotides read TGTGCCAGCAGTCTGATCACCGGGACAGCCTCAGATTTCTGCACAGATACGCAGTATTTT. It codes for CASSLITGTASDFCTDTQYF.

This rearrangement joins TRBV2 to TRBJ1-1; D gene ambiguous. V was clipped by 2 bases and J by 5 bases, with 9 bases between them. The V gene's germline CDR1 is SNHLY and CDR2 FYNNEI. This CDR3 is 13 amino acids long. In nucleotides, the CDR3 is TGTGCCAGCAGTGAAAGGGAGCGGACTGAAGCTTTCTTT. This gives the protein CASSERERTEAFF.

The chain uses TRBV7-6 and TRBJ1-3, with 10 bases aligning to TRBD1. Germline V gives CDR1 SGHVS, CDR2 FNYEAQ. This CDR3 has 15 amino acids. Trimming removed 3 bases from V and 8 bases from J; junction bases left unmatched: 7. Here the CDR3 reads CASSLRDRGMDTIYF. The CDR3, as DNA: TGTGCCAGCAGCTTGCGGGACAGGGGTATGGACACCATATATTTT.

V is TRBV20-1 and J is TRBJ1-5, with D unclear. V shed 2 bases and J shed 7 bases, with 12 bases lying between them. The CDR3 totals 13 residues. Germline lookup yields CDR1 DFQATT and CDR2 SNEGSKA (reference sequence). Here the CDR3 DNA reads TGCAGTGCTAGAACGGTGTCAGACCAGCCCCAGCATTTT. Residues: CSARTVSDQPQHF.

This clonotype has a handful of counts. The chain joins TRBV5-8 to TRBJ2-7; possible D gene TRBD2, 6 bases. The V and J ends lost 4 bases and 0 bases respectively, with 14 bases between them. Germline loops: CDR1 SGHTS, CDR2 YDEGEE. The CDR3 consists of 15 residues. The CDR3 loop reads CASSPAAGSSYEQYF. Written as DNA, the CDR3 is TGTGCCAGCAGCCCCGCGGCGGGGAGCTCCTACGAGCAGTACTTC.

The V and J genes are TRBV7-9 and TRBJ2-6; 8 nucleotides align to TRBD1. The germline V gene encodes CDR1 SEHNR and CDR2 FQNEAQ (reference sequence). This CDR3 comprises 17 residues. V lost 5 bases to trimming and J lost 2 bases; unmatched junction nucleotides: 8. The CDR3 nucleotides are TGTGCCAGCAGCCACCTAGGACAGGGTGCTGGGGCCAACGTCCTGACTTTC. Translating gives CASSHLGQGAGANVLTF.

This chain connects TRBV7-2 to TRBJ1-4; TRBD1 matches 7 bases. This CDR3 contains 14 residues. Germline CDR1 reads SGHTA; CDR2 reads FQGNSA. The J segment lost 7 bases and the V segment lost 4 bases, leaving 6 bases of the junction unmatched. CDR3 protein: CASSSQQGPEKLFF. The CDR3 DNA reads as TGTGCCAGCAGCTCGCAACAGGGGCCTGAAAAACTGTTTTTT.

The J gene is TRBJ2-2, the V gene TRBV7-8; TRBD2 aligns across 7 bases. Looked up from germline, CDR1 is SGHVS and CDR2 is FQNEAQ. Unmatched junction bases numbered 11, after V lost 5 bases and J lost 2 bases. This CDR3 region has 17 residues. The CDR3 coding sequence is TGTGCCAGCAGCCAGAGGAGGCTAGCGGTAAACACCGGGGAGCTGTTTTTT. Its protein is CASSQRRLAVNTGELFF. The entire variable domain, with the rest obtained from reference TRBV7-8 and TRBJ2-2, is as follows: GAGVSQSPRYKVAKRGQDVALRCDPISGHVSLFWYQQALGQGPEFLTYFQNEAQLDKSGLPSDRFFAERPEGSVSTLKIQRTQQEDSAVYLCASSQRRLAVNTGELFFGEGSRLTVL.

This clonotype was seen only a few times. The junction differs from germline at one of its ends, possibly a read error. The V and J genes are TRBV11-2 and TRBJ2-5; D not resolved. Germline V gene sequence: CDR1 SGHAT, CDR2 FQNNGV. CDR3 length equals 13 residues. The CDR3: CASSLGAASDPAF. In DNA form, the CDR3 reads TGTGCCAGCAGCCTAGGAGCAGCAAGCGACCCTGCGTTC.